Only a few counts were recorded for the clone carrying this T cell receptor (beta chain). The PCR made use of 60 Vbeta and 13 Jbeta primers. TCRdb's copy holds only in-frame clones and misses some; the assay was immunoSEQ multiplex PCR. The sample holds roughly 97,000 clones, approximately 76% seen once. This sample stems from a study of cytomegalovirus exposure and HLA in healthy donors. The CDR3 length is 15 residues. V was shortened by 2 bases and J by 4 bases, with 12 bases between the two germline ends. Germline CDR1 MGHRA, CDR2 YSYEKL. The sequence was obtained from a young woman in good health and CMV-seropositive. This rearrangement joins TRBV4-1 to TRBJ1-5; unclear D gene. Specimen: PBMCs. The chain's CDR3 is CASSQNPTVNQPQHF. The CDR3, as DNA: TGCGCCAGCAGCCAAAACCCTACGGTTAATCAGCCCCAGCATTTT.